These T cell receptor beta chains were read from a single sample in a study of blood T cell repertoires in COVID-19. Using immunoSEQ multiplex PCR, the repertoire was profiled, and TCRdb retains in-frame clones only, with some absent. This table has 200,000 to 250,000 clones, 75% to 85% appearing once. What was sequenced was peripheral blood. The receptors were sampled from a woman older than 75 with COVID-19, enrolled during active disease. The CDR3 runs from the conserved cysteine through the conserved F or W. D genes are given only for firm matches. Size values are once, few and many counts, or a class for expanded clones, and some rows have none.

cdr3_length d_call j_call v_call clone_size cdr3_nt cdr3_aa
15 TRBD2 TRBJ2-1 TRBV9 . TGTGCCAGCAGCCCCACTCTAGCGGGGGGGAATGAGCAGTTCTTC CASSPTLAGGNEQFF
15 TRBD1 TRBJ1-5 TRBV5-5 . TGTGCCAGCAGCTCCTGGGGGACAGTTGATAAGCCCCAGCATTTT CASSSWGTVDKPQHF
14 . TRBJ2-1 TRBV11-2 . TGTGCCAGCATAGTGGGGGGGCCAGACAATGAGCAGTTCTTC CASIVGGPDNEQFF
11 . TRBJ2-3 TRBV30 once TGTGCCTGGAGCGCAGAAGATACGCAGTATTTT CAWSAEDTQYF
13 . TRBJ2-7 TRBV30 . TGTGCCAGCCAATACGACCCTCAGGGTAAGCAGTACTTC CASQYDPQGKQYF
15 TRBD1 TRBJ1-6 TRBV5-1 . TGCGCCAGCAGCTTGGAGGGCAGGGGGGTATCACCCCTCCACTTT CASSLEGRGVSPLHF
14 TRBD1 TRBJ1-2 TRBV18 . TGTGCCAGCTCAGGACAGGGGGTTGACTATGGCTACACCTTC CASSGQGVDYGYTF
17 TRBD2 TRBJ2-5 TRBV5-1 once TGCGCCAGCAGCTTGCCCGGACTAGCGGGAGGTGGAGAGACCCAGTACTTC CASSLPGLAGGGETQYF
15 . TRBJ1-5 TRBV19 . TGTGCCAGTAAGCAGGCCGTGCGGGGCAATCAGCCCCAGCATTTT CASKQAVRGNQPQHF
16 . TRBJ2-2 TRBV28 . TGTGCCAGCAAGTCGCCCCGGCAGGGCTACACCGGGGAGCTGTTTTTT CASKSPRQGYTGELFF
11 . TRBJ2-1 TRBV11-1 . TGTGCCAGCAGCGTCGTCAATGAGCAGTTCTTC CASSVVNEQFF
14 TRBD1 TRBJ2-2 TRBV9 once TGTGCCAGCAGCGTAGGACAGGGGCTCGGGGAGCTGTTTTTT CASSVGQGLGELFF
16 TRBD2 TRBJ2-3 TRBV6-1 . TGTGCCAGCAGTGGCCGGACTAGCGGAGGCACAGATACGCAGTATTTT CASSGRTSGGTDTQYF
12 . TRBJ2-3 TRBV20-1 . TGCAGTGCTAGTCCGGGGGTAGATACGCAGTATTTT CSASPGVDTQYF
12 . TRBJ2-3 TRBV28 . TGTGCCAGCAGTTTAACCCGGGATACGCAGTATTTT CASSLTRDTQYF
15 TRBD1 TRBJ1-1 TRBV6-5 . TGTGCCAGCAGTTACTCCCGGGACAGAAACACTGAAGCTTTCTTT CASSYSRDRNTEAFF
13 . TRBJ2-4 TRBV2 . TGTGCCAGCAAAAGGTTGGTCGCGGACATTCAGTACTTC CASKRLVADIQYF
14 TRBD1 TRBJ1-1 TRBV19 few TGTGCCAGTGGCCAAACAGGGGGCGGGACTGAAGCTTTCTTT CASGQTGGGTEAFF
16 . TRBJ1-2 TRBV4-3 few TGCGCCAGCAGCCAAGTGGGTAGGGGGACAAGCTATGGCTACACCTTC CASSQVGRGTSYGYTF
13 TRBD1 TRBJ1-1 TRBV2 . TGTGCCAGCAGTGGGACAGGGGGAATTGAAGCTTTCTTT CASSGTGGIEAFF
15 . TRBJ2-5 TRBV9 . TGTGCCAGCAGCGTAGCTACAGGGTGGCAAGAGACCCAGTACTTC CASSVATGWQETQYF
12 . TRBJ2-5 TRBV3-1/TRBV3-2 . TGTGCCAGCAGCCAGGGCGGGGAGACCCAGTACTTC CASSQGGETQYF
15 . TRBJ1-5 TRBV5-6 once TGTGCCAGCAGCCCCCGCACGACGGGGAATCAGCCCCAGCATTTT CASSPRTTGNQPQHF
15 TRBD1 TRBJ1-1 TRBV28 . TGTGCCAGCAGTTCTCTAGGGGGCGCGGAGGCTGAAGCTTTCTTT CASSSLGGAEAEAFF
15 . TRBJ1-1 TRBV7-2 . TGTGCCAGCAGCTTAGGTTGGGTGAGAGGGACTGAAGCTTTCTTT CASSLGWVRGTEAFF
13 . TRBJ2-7 TRBV14 . TGTGCCAGCAGCCAAGTCCGGGCCTACGAGCAGTACTTC CASSQVRAYEQYF
15 TRBD1 TRBJ1-1 TRBV6-5 . TGTGCCAGCAGAACCCCCGGACAGGGGGCCTCTGAAGCTTTCTTT CASRTPGQGASEAFF
15 . TRBJ1-1 TRBV30 . TGTGCCTGGAGTGTACGGAGGACGGGGAACACTGAAGCTTTCTTT CAWSVRRTGNTEAFF